One sample yielded the 26 T cell receptor beta chains listed below, sequenced in a study of T-cell memory formation after mild COVID-19. TCRdb reprocessed the 5' RACE reads with MiXCR, giving one entry per CDR3 protein. The sample consists of about 210,000 distinct CDR3 sequences, 27% of them appearing once. Sequenced sample: PBMCs or a T cell subset sorted from them (not recorded which). The source is an adult woman who had mild COVID-19 (a few samples of this study predate the infection). Cell type and time point are not known.

This chain links TRBV7-9 with TRBJ2-1; possible D gene TRBD1, 5 bases. The V end was cut by 6 bases, the J end by 9 bases, with 9 bases between. Germline CDR1 and CDR2: SEHNR and FQNEAQ (reference sequence). This CDR3 region has 11 residues. CDR3 sequence: CASRQQVEQFF. The CDR3 DNA reads TGTGCCAGCAGGCAACAGGTTGAGCAGTTCTTC.

The chain has TRBV12-3 or TRBV12-4 and TRBJ1-1; D remains unclear. V lost 7 bases and J 1 base, leaving 7 bases between the germline ends. The length of the CDR3 is 12 residues. CDR3 in amino acids: CASKRANTEAFF. The CDR3 nucleotides read TGTGCCAGCAAGCGGGCGAACACTGAAGCTTTCTTT.

The V gene is TRBV7-8, the J gene TRBJ2-2, with TRBD1 matching 8 bases. Germline values: CDR1 SGHVS, CDR2 FQNEAQ. V was pared by 4 bases and J by 4 bases, with 8 bases of the junction left unmatched. The CDR3 is made up of 16 amino acids. CDR3 sequence (DNA): TGTGCCAGCAGCTCGGACAGGGTCGGGTCCACCGGGGAGCTGTTTTTT. Residues: CASSSDRVGSTGELFF.

The gene calls are TRBV5-1 and TRBJ1-1, with D possibly TRBD1 on 5 matching bases. The V end was cut by 2 bases, the J end by 7 bases, with 21 bases between. The CDR3 spans 16 residues. The germline CDR1 and CDR2 sequences are SGHRS and YFSETQ. CDR3 amino acids: CASSLSLGRGGLEAFF. DNA for the CDR3: TGCGCCAGCAGCTTAAGCCTTGGCCGGGGCGGCCTTGAAGCTTTCTTT.

This clonotype was observed a few times. This chain connects TRBV6-6 to TRBJ2-7; D is undetermined. The V gene's germline CDR1 is MNHNY and CDR2 SVGAGI (reference sequence). The germline V and J ends were trimmed by 6 bases and 1 base, with 16 bases remaining between them. The CDR3 runs 15 residues. CDR3 DNA sequence: TGTGCCAGCAGCAACTCGGGCTTCAGTTCCTACGAGCAGTACTTC. Translated, it gives CASSNSGFSSYEQYF.

The genes are TRBV12-3 or TRBV12-4 and TRBJ2-1, with a possible D match to TRBD1 (5 bases). The CDR3 has 13 amino acids. Trimming took off 5 bases at V and 9 bases at J, with 14 bases between the two ends. CDR3 residues: CASSTRPQGEQFF. The CDR3, as DNA: TGTGCCAGCAGTACCCGTCCGCAGGGTGAGCAGTTCTTC.

The chain combines TRBV9 with TRBJ1-5; D uncertain. Trimming took off 4 bases at V and 3 bases at J, with 14 bases between the two ends. The CDR3 totals 15 residues. CDR1 and CDR2 from the germline V gene are SGDLS and YYNGEE. CDR3 in DNA: TGTGCCAGCAGCTCCTCTGAAGTGTTCAATCAGCCCCAGCATTTT. It translates to CASSSSEVFNQPQHF.

This rearrangement joins TRBV12-3 or TRBV12-4 to TRBJ2-7; D remains ambiguous. Trimming left V 3 bases short and J 0 bases short, with 15 bases between. This CDR3 spans 16 amino acids. CDR3 protein: CASSFHPQESSYEQYF. The CDR3 nucleotides read TGTGCCAGCAGTTTCCACCCTCAGGAGAGCTCCTACGAGCAGTACTTC.

The J gene is TRBJ2-7, the V gene TRBV6-2 or TRBV6-3; D may be TRBD2 (5 bases). Trimming took 4 bases from V and 3 from J, leaving 7 bases between them. The germline gives CDR1 MNHEY, CDR2 SVGEGT. The CDR3 contains 12 residues. In nucleotides, the CDR3 is TGTGCCAGCAGTTCCCGGGGCTACGAGCAGTACGTC. Translation: CASSSRGYEQYV.

CDR3 nucleotide sequence: TGCAGCGTTGAAGATGGTCAGATCGGAGCTTTCTTT. Translating gives CSVEDGQIGAFF. The rearrangement uses TRBV29-1 and TRBJ1-1; no definite D call. CDR1 is SQVTM, CDR2 ANQGSEA, per germline. V gave up 0 bases and J gave up 10 bases, with 12 bases separating them. The CDR3 covers 12 residues.

This clonotype was detected only a few times. The chain links TRBV5-1 to TRBJ2-5; a weak D match, TRBD2 (5 bases). Trimming left V 4 bases short and J 5 bases short, with 18 bases between. The CDR3 has 15 amino acids. Germline V gene sequence: CDR1 SGHRS, CDR2 YFSETQ. CDR3 region: CASSPAVARGETQYF. CDR3 bases: TGCGCCAGCAGCCCGGCGGTAGCCAGAGGGGAGACCCAGTACTTC.

The chain recombines TRBV29-1 with TRBJ2-1; D is unclear. V was pared by 8 bases and J by 5 bases, with 16 bases between. This CDR3 spans 13 amino acids. Per the germline V gene, CDR1 is SQVTM and CDR2 is ANQGSEA. The DNA for the CDR3 is TGCAGCTTTGGCATGGCGGTAGACAATGAGCAGTTCTTC. Protein product: CSFGMAVDNEQFF.

The chain links TRBV2 to TRBJ2-7, with D possibly being TRBD2 (6 bases). This CDR3 region has 14 residues. Between the trimmed V and J ends, which lost 3 bases and 3 bases, there was a span of 12 bases. The germline V gene encodes CDR1 SNHLY and CDR2 FYNNEI. Here the CDR3 DNA reads TGTGCCAGCAGTGATGGAGGGGTGAACTACGAGCAGTACTTC. Amino acids: CASSDGGVNYEQYF.

This clonotype occurred a few times. J is TRBJ2-7 and V is TRBV2; D possibly corresponds to TRBD1 (5 bases). Trimming cost V 2 bases and J 5 bases, with 19 bases left between them. This CDR3 contains 16 residues. Germline assignment: CDR1 SNHLY and CDR2 FYNNEI. CDR3 region: CASSERGVVATHEQYF. CDR3 bases: TGTGCCAGCAGTGAAAGGGGTGTAGTCGCAACCCACGAGCAGTACTTC.

This clonotype occurred a few times. The chain joins TRBV29-1 to TRBJ2-6; the D gene is possibly TRBD1 (5 bases). Germline V lookup: CDR1 SQVTM, CDR2 ANQGSEA. The CDR3 consists of 13 residues. Trimming shortened V by 8 bases and J by 4 bases, and 12 bases separated the two germline ends. This CDR3 reads CSIGADGANVLTF. Here the CDR3 DNA reads TGCAGCATAGGGGCGGACGGGGCCAACGTCCTGACTTTC. The full variable domain, its missing parts supplied by reference TRBV29-1 and TRBJ2-6, is SAVISQKPSRDICQRGTSLTIQCQVDSQVTMMFWYRQQPGQSLTLIATANQGSEATYESGFVIDKFPISRPNLTFSTLTVSNMSPEDSSIYLCSIGADGANVLTFGAGSRLTVL.

This clonotype came up a few times. This sequence joins TRBV15 and TRBJ2-1, with D maybe TRBD1 (5 bases). Trimming removed 1 base at V and 8 bases at J, with 12 bases between. CDR1 and CDR2 from the germline V gene are LNHNV and YYDKDF (reference sequence). This CDR3 is 14 amino acids long. DNA of the CDR3: TGTGCCACCAGCAGAGGCCAGGGTGGGGATGAGCAGTTCTTC. Translating it yields CATSRGQGGDEQFF.

This clonotype was detected only a few times. The rearrangement uses TRBV20-1 and TRBJ2-7, with TRBD1 matching 7 bases. CDR1 and CDR2 (germline): DFQATT, SNEGSKA (reference sequence). The V and J ends lost 2 bases and 7 bases, in that order; junction bases with no gene match: 11. This CDR3 contains 14 residues. The CDR3 nucleotides read TGCAGTGCTAGAATTCCCGGGACAGACCCGGAGCAGTACTTC. Amino acids: CSARIPGTDPEQYF.

This clonotype was counted between two and nine times. V and J are TRBV7-9 and TRBJ2-7; possible D gene TRBD1, 6 bases. Germline V gene data show CDR1 as SEHNR and CDR2 as FQNEAQ (reference sequence). The CDR3 sequence is 14 residues long. V was cut by 1 base and J by 3 bases, with 10 bases left in between. The CDR3 spells CASSLGTVIYEQYF. CDR3 bases: TGTGCCAGCAGCTTAGGGACAGTGATCTACGAGCAGTACTTC.

This clonotype has more than one count but fewer than ten. The V call is TRBV10-3, the J call TRBJ2-3, with TRBD2 matching 7 bases. Germline CDR1 reads ENHRY; CDR2 reads SYGVKD. After removal of 3 bases from V and 3 bases from J, the junction contained 3 bases not matched to a gene. CDR3 length: 14 residues. The CDR3 is CAISELGGTDTQYF. CDR3 coding DNA: TGTGCCATCAGTGAACTCGGGGGGACAGATACGCAGTATTTT.

The chain uses TRBV25-1 and TRBJ2-3, with D perhaps TRBD1 (6 bases). Between the trimmed V and J ends, which lost 3 bases and 1 base, there was a span of 14 bases. Germline CDR1 reads MGHDK; CDR2 reads SYGVNS. CDR3 length: 16 residues. The CDR3 is CASSDQGSLGTDTQYF. CDR3 in DNA: TGTGCCAGCAGTGACCAGGGGTCCCTCGGCACAGATACGCAGTATTTT.

The V gene is TRBV25-1, the J gene TRBJ2-7, with 10 bases aligning to TRBD1. The V and J ends lost 2 bases and 4 bases, in that order; junction bases with no gene match: 5. Germline loops: CDR1 MGHDK, CDR2 SYGVNS. This CDR3 has 15 amino acids. CDR3: CASSEEDRGAYEQYF. In DNA, the CDR3 is TGTGCCAGCAGTGAAGAGGACAGGGGGGCTTACGAGCAGTACTTC.

The sample holds a few counts of this clonotype. This chain uses TRBV9 with TRBJ1-1; D ambiguous. The CDR3 extends over 15 amino acids. The germline V and J ends were trimmed by 0 bases and 4 bases, with 13 bases remaining between them. Germline loops: CDR1 SGDLS, CDR2 YYNGEE. This chain's CDR3 is CASSVDGVSSTEAFF. The DNA for the CDR3 is TGTGCCAGCAGCGTAGATGGGGTTTCTAGCACTGAAGCTTTCTTT.

This clonotype has only one observation. The rearrangement uses TRBV12-3 or TRBV12-4 and TRBJ2-5; D not certain. V was cut by 6 bases and J by 4 bases, with 15 bases left in between. This CDR3 spans 14 amino acids. The CDR3 coding sequence is TGTGCCAGCAGCTCCGATGGATGGTCAGAGACCCAGTACTTC. Protein sequence: CASSSDGWSETQYF.

The chain has TRBV16 and TRBJ2-7, with D hard to call. Per the germline V gene, CDR1 is KGHSY and CDR2 is FQNENV. With 2 bases removed from V and 3 bases from J, the gap between germline ends came to 8 bases. CDR3 length: 13 amino acids. CDR3 sequence: CASSQNSHYEQYF. Written as DNA, the CDR3 is TGTGCCAGCAGCCAAAACAGTCACTACGAGCAGTACTTC.

The chain has TRBV9 and TRBJ1-6, with D perhaps TRBD1 (5 bases). Germline CDR1 reads SGDLS; CDR2 reads YYNGEE. The CDR3 spans 14 residues. Trimming took 4 bases from V and 5 from J, leaving 10 bases between them. CDR3 DNA: TGTGCCAGCAGCCCGGGACGGAATAATTCACCCCTCCACTTT. Protein product: CASSPGRNNSPLHF.

This clonotype showed up many times. The rearrangement links TRBV7-6 to TRBJ2-7, with D perhaps being TRBD1 or TRBD2 (5 bases each). The CDR3 loop spans 13 amino acids. Germline loops: CDR1 SGHVS, CDR2 FNYEAQ. With 1 base removed from V and 4 bases from J, the gap between germline ends came to 8 bases. Here the CDR3 reads CASSLGDGYEQYF. The CDR3 DNA sequence: TGTGCCAGCAGCTTAGGGGACGGGTACGAGCAGTACTTC.